This TCR beta chain was sequenced during a study of cytomegalovirus exposure and HLA in healthy donors. Primers included in the PCR were 60 Vbeta and 13 Jbeta primers. The protocol was immunoSEQ multiplex PCR, while the TCRdb copy is restricted to in-frame clones and leaves out a portion. The sample has 90,000 to 120,000 clones; 10% are singletons. The sample was PBMCs. This receptor was identified in a man aged 40-49 years in good health and CMV-seropositive.

The CDR3 DNA reads TGTGCCAGCAGCACCGGGCCGGGACTAGAAGCTGGGGAGCTGTTTTTT. It yields the protein CASSTGPGLEAGELFF. This chain connects TRBV9 to TRBJ2-2; TRBD2 matches 8 bases. This CDR3 comprises 16 residues. Germline V gene lookup returns CDR1 SGDLS and CDR2 YYNGEE. V lost 4 bases, J lost 8 bases, and 13 bases stayed unmatched.